The rows below give T cell receptor beta chains drawn from one sample of a study of shared clonotypes between healthy human individuals. Generated by immunoSEQ multiplex PCR, the TCRdb table keeps only in-frame clones and is missing some. The sample includes about 2.4 million clones, under 95% of them seen just once. The material sequenced was naive CD4+ T cells from PBMCs. The source of these receptors is a man between 18 and 29 years old in good health. Some clones in this sample may be carry-over from other donors' samples. Both conserved end residues are part of each CDR3. A D gene is named only where the DNA matches it firmly. The listing skips clone size in some rows; elsewhere it reads once, few, many or a size class.

NA	TRBV7-6	TRBJ1-1	NA	CASSLSGLGITEAFF	TGTGCCAGCAGCTTATCCGGTCTGGGCATCACTGAAGCTTTCTTT
NA	TRBV28	TRBJ2-2	NA	CASSSRRVGELFF	TGTGCCAGCAGCAGCCGCCGCGTAGGGGAGCTGTTTTTT
TRBD2	TRBV15	TRBJ2-3	once	CATSRESGTTDTQYF	TGTGCCACCAGCAGAGAGAGCGGGACTACAGATACGCAGTATTTT
TRBD1	TRBV29-1	TRBJ2-6	NA	CSVLQGTGANVLTF	TGCAGCGTACTACAGGGGACTGGGGCCAACGTCCTGACTTTC
NA	TRBV6-5	TRBJ2-2	NA	CASSYRGGVGTGELFF	TGTGCCAGCAGTTACCGTGGAGGGGTGGGCACCGGGGAGCTGTTTTTT
NA	TRBV13	TRBJ2-7	NA	CASSPRAGGYEQYF	TGTGCCAGCAGCCCCCGAGCAGGTGGTTACGAGCAGTACTTC
NA	TRBV5-1	TRBJ2-3	NA	CASSLGRGTDTQYF	TGCGCCAGCAGCTTGGGGAGGGGAACAGATACGCAGTATTTT
NA	TRBV28	TRBJ1-1	NA	CASRLTPTTRATEAFF	TGTGCCAGCAGGCTAACTCCGACCACTAGGGCCACTGAAGCTTTCTTT
TRBD1	TRBV7-2	TRBJ1-2	once	CATNQGAHYGYTF	TGTGCCACCAATCAGGGGGCCCACTATGGCTACACCTTC
NA	TRBV29-1	TRBJ2-7	NA	CSVGYGGSYEQYF	TGCAGCGTCGGGTACGGCGGGTCCTACGAGCAGTACTTC
TRBD1	TRBV18	TRBJ1-2	NA	CASSPGQDHYGYTF	TGTGCCAGCTCACCGGGACAGGATCACTATGGCTACACCTTC
NA	TRBV2	TRBJ2-1	NA	CASSELGGPYNEQFF	TGTGCCAGCAGTGAGTTGGGGGGCCCCTACAATGAGCAGTTCTTC
TRBD2	TRBV11-2	TRBJ2-1	NA	CASSQPRLPGLADHNEQFF	TGTGCCAGCAGCCAACCCAGACTCCCAGGACTAGCGGACCACAATGAGCAGTTCTTC
NA	TRBV2	TRBJ1-2	NA	CASSERGPTNYQGYTF	TGTGCCAGCAGTGAGAGGGGTCCGACCAACTATCAAGGCTACACCTTC